This T cell receptor (beta chain) is from a study of T cell clonality in common variable immunodeficiency (dated by TCRdb to between 2014 and 2017). Most of the CVID patients and most of the healthy controls were of Caucasian heritage. Heparinized peripheral whole blood samples of about 5 to 8 ml were collected from each donor. TCRbeta CDR3 repertoires were sequenced from genomic DNA of adults with common variable immune deficiency (CVID) and healthy adult controls. There were approximately 22 healthy adult volunteers in the control group (around twelve female and 10 male), ranging in age from about 23 to 75 years, with a mean age of around 33. Diluted blood was subjected to density centrifugation over Hypaque 1077 or Ficoll-Paque for isolation of peripheral blood mononuclear cells. Genomic DNA was obtained from unsorted mononuclear cells through either Qiagen column purification or a centrifugation-based method.

For sequencing input, CVID and control samples contributed equivalent amounts of genomic DNA. For every sample, a 60 bp segment covering the rearranged TCRbeta CDR3 region was amplified and then sequenced. The immunoSEQ assay, a bias-corrected multiplex PCR combined with high-throughput sequencing, was used for TCRbeta amplification. From the authors' description of their analysis: Every unique nucleotide sequence counted as a clone and was annotated with V, D and J genes, copy number and frequency. Sequences were labeled productive if in frame, and non-productive if out of frame or containing stop codons. As previously described, clonality was computed from Shannon's entropy. Mean CDR3 Kyte-Doolittle hydropathy was derived from the predicted amino acid sequences of productive clones. Using the R hclust function, scaled V gene usage was clustered hierarchically with Manhattan distance and complete linkage. To assess clone sharing by CDR3 amino acid sequence, 12 repertoires per group were resampled over 100 rounds. Repertoires were searched for 65 to 75 published EBV-specific and a few hundred published CMV-specific TCRbeta sequences. Analysis left out a couple of CVID samples that produced under 10,000 sequences, so some 45 CVID repertoires remained. TCRdb re-hosts the immuneACCESS table, in-frame sequences only. Its copies lack some clones; in the studies checked, an unresolved V gene accounts for under half of them, and the cause for the rest is not known. V, J and clone size are taken as reported in that table, and D and trimming were inferred from the DNA itself. The sample comprises 40,000 or so clones, and every one was counted more than once. The ten largest account for approximately 2.6% of the sample.

This clone was found a few times. Its binding antigen is unknown. The read finishes 3 residues shy of the CDR3 end, and the germline J gene is used to complete it. Study-wide findings and limitations: Differences among patients in the CVID cohort limited the correlations between repertoire features and clinical complications. TCRbeta clonality was higher in CVID subjects than in healthy controls (t-test p = 0.018), and the increase was most characteristic of about a third of subjects. Despite equal DNA input, controls averaged roughly 80,000 unique sequences per sample versus around 30,000 in CVID samples. The authors noted that sequencing repertoires of T cell subpopulations would be needed to clarify what caused the increased clonality in CVID. CVID TCRbeta sequences reportedly showed fewer deletions and N-nucleotide insertions and lacked highly modified clones with 13 or more V deletions. CVID subjects shared fewer TCRbeta clones with each other than healthy controls did (p < 0.0001).

Its CDR3 holds 15 amino acids, cysteine through phenylalanine. The DNA shown is the part of the CDR3 that was read: 36 bases, in frame from base 1. Trimming at the junction amounts to 8 bases on V and 5 bases on J, and the germline ends lie 20 bases apart. The germline V gene specifies SGHAT as CDR1 and FQNNGV as CDR2. The sequence was collected from a person aged 18-70 years in good health. Sequencing was performed on peripheral blood mononuclear cells. The chain uses TRBV11-2 and TRBJ2-3, with TRBD1 perhaps the D gene, on 5 matching bases. The CDR3 protein sequence reads: CASRAPGRVEDTQYF. Incomplete CDR3 DNA: TGTGCCAGCCGCGCTCCGGGCAGGGTGGAAGATACG.